A single T cell receptor (beta chain) is shown here with its context. The sample comes from a study of shared clonotypes between healthy human individuals. Trimming took 8 bases from V and 3 from J, leaving 13 bases between them. This CDR3 region has 13 residues. Germline CDR1 and CDR2: SNHLY and FYNNEI. Assay: immunoSEQ multiplex PCR; the TCRdb copy retains only in-frame clones and omits some. The sample lists more than 2,000,000 clones, more than 80% occurring once. Partitioning of CD4+ cells yielded a CD45RA+ naive subset and a CD45RA-negative memory subset. Sequencing was performed on naive CD4+ T cells from PBMCs. As for subset: CD45RA+ positively selected. This sequence joins TRBV2 and TRBJ1-2; D gene unclear. The origin of this receptor is a man aged 18 to 30 in good health. Some clones in this sample may be carry-over from other donors' samples. The CDR3 reads CASLWTTYYGYTF. The CDR3 DNA follows: TGTGCCAGCCTCTGGACCACCTACTATGGCTACACCTTC.